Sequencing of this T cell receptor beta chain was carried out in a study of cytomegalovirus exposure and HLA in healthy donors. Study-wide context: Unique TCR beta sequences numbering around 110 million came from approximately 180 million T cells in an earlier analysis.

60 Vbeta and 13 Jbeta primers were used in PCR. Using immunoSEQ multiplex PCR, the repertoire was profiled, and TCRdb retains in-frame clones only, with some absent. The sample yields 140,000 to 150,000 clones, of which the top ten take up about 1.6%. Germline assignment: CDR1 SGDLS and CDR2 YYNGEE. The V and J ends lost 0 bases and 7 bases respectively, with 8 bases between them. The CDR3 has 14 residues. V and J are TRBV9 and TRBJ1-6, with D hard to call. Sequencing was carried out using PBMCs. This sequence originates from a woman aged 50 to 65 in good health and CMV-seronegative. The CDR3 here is CASSVVPENSPLHF. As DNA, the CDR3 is TGTGCCAGCAGCGTAGTGCCGGAGAATTCACCCCTCCACTTT.